This T cell receptor (beta chain) was documented in a study of radiation and T cells in renal cell carcinoma. A word on this clone: Antigen unknown.

Time point described: blood 4 weeks post-SBRT, at nephrectomy. Treatment described: 15 Gy SBRT to primary tumor, nephrectomy 4 weeks later. Clear cell pathology was present in this patient's renal cell carcinoma. The study, taken as a whole, reports: In blood, top tumor clones expanded by 2 weeks, shrinking by 4.

The CDR3 is made up of 15 amino acids. V was cut by 4 bases and J by 6 bases, with 19 bases left in between. Germline CDR1 SQVTM, CDR2 ANQGSEA. Libraries were prepared by immunoSEQ multiplex PCR; TCRdb keeps only in-frame clonotypes and omits some of them. Of roughly 160,000 clones listed, less than 90% are singletons. The sample was blood, taken from a patient whose treatment included radiotherapy and nephrectomy. The rearrangement joins TRBV29-1 to TRBJ2-4; no clear D gene. This clonotype originated in a woman aged 50 to 60 with renal cell carcinoma. The CDR3 spells CSVGQLPLEPNIQYF. As DNA, the CDR3 is TGCAGCGTTGGGCAGCTCCCCCTCGAACCAAACATTCAGTACTTC.